The sequence of this T cell receptor (beta chain) was determined in a study of CD8+CD57+ T cells in acquired aplastic anemia. The wider study: Sorted CD4+ and CD8+ cells gave an average of around 3.3 ug of DNA.

Genomic DNA acted as the template from which TCR beta VDJ combination and CDR3 sequence profiling were carried out. TCRdb re-called the reads with MiXCR, one entry per CDR3 protein. This table has over 150,000 distinct CDR3 sequences, roughly 65% appearing once. Patients chosen for sequencing had CD8+CD57+ cells that had expanded, as shown by flow cytometry. Blood sampling was performed on the patients, and none of them had received therapy by then. The CDR3 is 14 amino acids. CDR1 is SNHLY, CDR2 FYNNEI, per germline. J gave up 5 bases and V 5 bases, and 6 bases lay outside the gene matches. The sequence came from a human donor with aplastic anemia. The chain joins TRBV2 to TRBJ2-7; TRBD2 aligns across 10 bases. The sequenced material came from sorted CD4+, CD8+, or CD8+CD57+ T cells (not recorded which) from PBMCs. DNA for the CDR3: TGTGCCAGCAGTCAAAGGACTAGCGGAAACGAGCAGTACTTC. It encodes CASSQRTSGNEQYF.